The present T cell receptor (beta chain) was sequenced within a study of T cells in Graves' hyperthyroidism and ophthalmopathy. The CDR3 length is 15 residues. With 6 bases clipped from V and 1 base from J, the junction kept 3 bases outside the gene matches. Those with hyperthyroidism were 18 to 65 years old, newly diagnosed, and ill for under 2 months. The source of the PBMCs was around 10 ml of fresh peripheral blood. Amplified TCR beta CDR3 regions came from RNA transcripts. The HTBI primer set drove a first-round RT-PCR of the TCR CDR3. Via MiXCR, TCRdb re-called the multiplex PCR reads, giving one row per CDR3 protein. The repertoire consists of roughly 700,000 distinct CDR3 sequences, with 17% occurring once and the leading ten covering roughly 15%. The table lists this clonotype with many counts.

The receptor comes from a man aged 45 to 65 with Graves' hyperthyroidism. The sequencing input was blood. The chain employs TRBV12-3 or TRBV12-4 and TRBJ2-7; 13 bases map to TRBD2. CDR3 loop: CASRRTSGGSYEQYF. DNA for the CDR3: TGTGCCAGCAGAAGGACTAGCGGGGGATCCTACGAGCAGTACTTC.